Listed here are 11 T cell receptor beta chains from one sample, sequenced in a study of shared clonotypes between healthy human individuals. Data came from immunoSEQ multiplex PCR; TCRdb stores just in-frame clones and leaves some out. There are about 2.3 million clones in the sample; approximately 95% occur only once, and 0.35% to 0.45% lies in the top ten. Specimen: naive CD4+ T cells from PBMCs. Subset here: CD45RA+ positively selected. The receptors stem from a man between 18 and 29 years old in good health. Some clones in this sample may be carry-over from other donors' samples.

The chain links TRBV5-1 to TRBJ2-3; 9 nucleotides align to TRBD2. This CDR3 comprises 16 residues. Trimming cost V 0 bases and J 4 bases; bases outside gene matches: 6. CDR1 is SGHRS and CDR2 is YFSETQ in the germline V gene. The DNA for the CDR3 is TGCGCCAGCAGCTTGGGGGCTAGCGGGACATCAGATACGCAGTATTTT. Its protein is CASSLGASGTSDTQYF.

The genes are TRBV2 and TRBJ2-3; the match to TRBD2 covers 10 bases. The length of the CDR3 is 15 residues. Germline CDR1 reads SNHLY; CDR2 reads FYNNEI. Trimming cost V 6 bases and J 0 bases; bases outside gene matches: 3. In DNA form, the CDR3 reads TGTGCCAGCAGGGGACTAGCGCTTAGCACAGATACGCAGTATTTT. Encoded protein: CASRGLALSTDTQYF.

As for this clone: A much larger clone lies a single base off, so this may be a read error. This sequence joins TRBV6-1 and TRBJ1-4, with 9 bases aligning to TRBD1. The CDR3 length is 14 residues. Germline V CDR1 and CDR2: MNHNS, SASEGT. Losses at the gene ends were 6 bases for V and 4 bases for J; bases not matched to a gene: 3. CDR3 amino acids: CASSADRGNEKLFF. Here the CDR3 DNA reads TGTGCCAGCAGCGCGGACAGGGGTAATGAAAAACTGTTTTTT.

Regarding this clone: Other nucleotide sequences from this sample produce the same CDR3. CDR3 protein: CASRRGNTIYF. CDR3 bases: TGTGCCAGCAGGAGGGGAAACACCATATATTTT. J is TRBJ1-3 and V is TRBV6-5; D is undetermined. Trimming took off 6 bases at V and 4 bases at J, with 4 bases between the two ends. Germline V gene lookup returns CDR1 MNHEY and CDR2 SVGAGI. The length of the CDR3 is 11 residues.

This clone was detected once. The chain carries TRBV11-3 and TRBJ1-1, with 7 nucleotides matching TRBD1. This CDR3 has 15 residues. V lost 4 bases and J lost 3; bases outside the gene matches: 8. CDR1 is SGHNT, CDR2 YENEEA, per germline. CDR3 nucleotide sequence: TGTGCCAGCAGCTCTACAGGGGCCGGGGACACTGAAGCTTTCTTT. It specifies CASSSTGAGDTEAFF. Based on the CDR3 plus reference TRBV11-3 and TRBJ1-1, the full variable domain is EAGVVQSPRYKIIEKKQPVAFWCNPISGHNTLYWYLQNLGQGPELLIRYENEEAVDDSQLPKDRFSAERLKGVDSTLKIQPAELGDSAVYLCASSSTGAGDTEAFFGQGTRLTVV.

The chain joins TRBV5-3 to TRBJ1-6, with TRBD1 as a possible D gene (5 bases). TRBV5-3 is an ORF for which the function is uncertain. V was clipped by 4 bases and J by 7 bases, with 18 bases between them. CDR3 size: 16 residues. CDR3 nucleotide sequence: TGTGCCAGAAGCCACTATATCTCGGGGCTAAATTCACCCCTCCACTTT. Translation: CARSHYISGLNSPLHF.

The CDR3 DNA follows: TGTGCCAGCAGCTTAGCCGGGCCCAGAAGCACAGATACGCAGTATTTT. Its protein is CASSLAGPRSTDTQYF. The chain couples TRBV7-8 to TRBJ2-3, with D unresolved. Trimming removed 0 bases at V and 0 bases at J, with 10 bases between. Per the germline V gene, CDR1 is SGHVS and CDR2 is FQNEAQ. CDR3 length equals 16 residues.

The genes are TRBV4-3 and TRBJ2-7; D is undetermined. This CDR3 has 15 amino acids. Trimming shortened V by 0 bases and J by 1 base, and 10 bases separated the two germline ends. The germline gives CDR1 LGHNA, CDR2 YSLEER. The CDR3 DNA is TGCGCCAGCAGCCAAGAATACAGCGAGTCCTACGAGCAGTACTTC. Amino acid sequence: CASSQEYSESYEQYF.

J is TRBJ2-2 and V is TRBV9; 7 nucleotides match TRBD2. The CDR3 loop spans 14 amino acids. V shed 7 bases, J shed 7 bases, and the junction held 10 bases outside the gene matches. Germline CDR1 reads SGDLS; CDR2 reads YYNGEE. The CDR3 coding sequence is TGTGCCAGCGCCGCTGCGCGGGGGTTCGGGGAGCTGTTTTTT. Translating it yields CASAAARGFGELFF.

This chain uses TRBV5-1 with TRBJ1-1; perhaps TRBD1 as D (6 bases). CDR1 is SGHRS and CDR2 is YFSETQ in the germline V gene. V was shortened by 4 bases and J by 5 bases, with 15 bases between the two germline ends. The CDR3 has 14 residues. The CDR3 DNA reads TGCGCCAGCAGCACCGTCCCAGGGGTGACTGAAGCTTTCTTT. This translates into CASSTVPGVTEAFF.

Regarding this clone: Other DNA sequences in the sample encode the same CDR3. CDR3 protein: CAWSAGPNTGELFF. The DNA of the CDR3 is TGTGCCTGGAGTGCGGGACCTAACACCGGGGAGCTGTTTTTT. The chain joins TRBV30 to TRBJ2-2; D might be TRBD1 or TRBD2, each matching 5 bases. Trimming removed 1 base at V and 2 bases at J, with 8 bases between. Germline V gives CDR1 GTSNPN, CDR2 SVGIG (reference sequence). The CDR3 spans 14 residues.